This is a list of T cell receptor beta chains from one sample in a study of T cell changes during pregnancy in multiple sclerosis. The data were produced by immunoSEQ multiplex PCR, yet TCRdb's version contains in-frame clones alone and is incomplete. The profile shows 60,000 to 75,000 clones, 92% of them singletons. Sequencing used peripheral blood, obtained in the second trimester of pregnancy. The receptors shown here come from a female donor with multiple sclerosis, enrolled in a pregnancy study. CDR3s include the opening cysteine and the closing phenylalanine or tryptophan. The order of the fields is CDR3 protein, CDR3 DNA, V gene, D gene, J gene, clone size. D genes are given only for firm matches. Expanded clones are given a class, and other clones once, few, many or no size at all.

cdr3_aa: CAWSVFVSGQGNSPLHF
cdr3_nt: TGTGCCTGGAGTGTTTTCGTCTCGGGACAGGGAAATTCACCCCTCCACTTT
v_call: TRBV30
d_call: TRBD1
j_call: TRBJ1-6
clone_size: .

cdr3_aa: CASSEHRDTGELFF
cdr3_nt: TGTGCCAGCAGTGAACACAGGGACACCGGGGAGCTGTTTTTT
v_call: TRBV25-1
d_call: .
j_call: TRBJ2-2
clone_size: .

cdr3_aa: CASTNFEGYNEQFF
cdr3_nt: TGCGCCAGCACGAATTTTGAGGGATACAATGAGCAGTTCTTC
v_call: TRBV5-1
d_call: .
j_call: TRBJ2-1
clone_size: .

cdr3_aa: CASSFGRQDEQFF
cdr3_nt: TGTGCCAGCAGCTTTGGAAGGCAGGATGAGCAGTTCTTC
v_call: TRBV11-3
d_call: .
j_call: TRBJ2-1
clone_size: few

cdr3_aa: CASSHRDPFFHNEQFF
cdr3_nt: TGTGCCAGCAGTCACAGGGATCCCTTTTTCCACAATGAGCAGTTCTTC
v_call: TRBV27
d_call: .
j_call: TRBJ2-1
clone_size: .

cdr3_aa: CASSLEAGTPYNEQFF
cdr3_nt: TGCGCCAGCAGCTTGGAGGCGGGCACCCCCTACAATGAGCAGTTCTTC
v_call: TRBV5-1
d_call: .
j_call: TRBJ2-1
clone_size: .

cdr3_aa: CASSFGGGGYTF
cdr3_nt: TGCGCCAGCAGCTTCGGAGGTGGAGGCTACACCTTC
v_call: TRBV5-1
d_call: .
j_call: TRBJ1-2
clone_size: few

cdr3_aa: CASSQGAAGGGDTQYF
cdr3_nt: TGCGCCAGCAGCCAAGGGGCAGCGGGGGGCGGGGATACGCAGTATTTT
v_call: TRBV4-1
d_call: TRBD2
j_call: TRBJ2-3
clone_size: .

cdr3_aa: CASSFRGIGMNTEAFF
cdr3_nt: TGTGCCAGCAGCTTCCGAGGGATCGGGATGAACACTGAAGCTTTCTTT
v_call: TRBV5-1
d_call: .
j_call: TRBJ1-1
clone_size: .

cdr3_aa: CASSVGGGLLHF
cdr3_nt: TGTGCCAGCAGCGTAGGGGGCGGCCTGCTCCACTTT
v_call: TRBV9
d_call: .
j_call: TRBJ1-6
clone_size: .

cdr3_aa: CSVEVGGGGTEAFF
cdr3_nt: TGCAGCGTTGAAGTGGGGGGCGGGGGCACTGAAGCTTTCTTT
v_call: TRBV29-1
d_call: .
j_call: TRBJ1-1
clone_size: .

cdr3_aa: CATSRGQGKLYGEQYF
cdr3_nt: TGTGCCACCAGCAGAGGACAGGGGAAGTTATATGGCGAGCAGTACTTC
v_call: TRBV15
d_call: TRBD1
j_call: TRBJ2-7
clone_size: .

cdr3_aa: CASSARQAWGGYTF
cdr3_nt: TGTGCCAGCAGTGCGCGACAGGCATGGGGTGGCTACACCTTC
v_call: TRBV6-5
d_call: .
j_call: TRBJ1-2
clone_size: once

cdr3_aa: CASSQDISSGGFNEQFF
cdr3_nt: TGCGCCAGCAGCCAAGACATATCTAGCGGGGGTTTCAATGAGCAGTTCTTC
v_call: TRBV4-3
d_call: TRBD2
j_call: TRBJ2-1
clone_size: .

cdr3_aa: CASSSEGGFSGNTIYF
cdr3_nt: TGCGCCAGCAGCTCGGAGGGGGGGTTCTCTGGAAACACCATATATTTT
v_call: TRBV5-1
d_call: .
j_call: TRBJ1-3
clone_size: .

cdr3_aa: CASRGGLAGELFF
cdr3_nt: TGTGCCAGCCGTGGGGGCCTTGCCGGGGAGCTGTTTTTT
v_call: TRBV7-9
d_call: .
j_call: TRBJ2-2
clone_size: .

cdr3_aa: CAWSQRGQGGYGYTF
cdr3_nt: TGTGCCTGGAGTCAGAGGGGGCAGGGTGGCTATGGCTACACCTTC
v_call: TRBV30
d_call: TRBD1
j_call: TRBJ1-2
clone_size: .

cdr3_aa: CASTLRGGGGYNEQFF
cdr3_nt: TGTGCCAGCACCCTTCGGGGCGGGGGGGGCTACAATGAGCAGTTCTTC
v_call: TRBV11-3
d_call: TRBD2
j_call: TRBJ2-1
clone_size: .

cdr3_aa: CASSLGTGANYGYTF
cdr3_nt: TGCGCCAGCAGCCTTGGGACGGGAGCTAACTATGGCTACACCTTC
v_call: TRBV4-3
d_call: .
j_call: TRBJ1-2
clone_size: .

cdr3_aa: CASSPTAYEQYF
cdr3_nt: TGTGCCAGCAGCCCTACAGCCTACGAGCAGTACTTC
v_call: TRBV11-2
d_call: .
j_call: TRBJ2-7
clone_size: .

cdr3_aa: CASSVVQGMTGGGGEQFF
cdr3_nt: TGTGCCAGCAGCGTAGTTCAGGGGATGACGGGGGGCGGGGGTGAGCAGTTCTTC
v_call: TRBV9
d_call: .
j_call: TRBJ2-1
clone_size: .

cdr3_aa: CASSATTGSNQPQHF
cdr3_nt: TGCGCCAGCAGCGCCACGACAGGTTCTAATCAGCCCCAGCATTTT
v_call: TRBV4-3
d_call: .
j_call: TRBJ1-5
clone_size: .

cdr3_aa: CASTGGAYSPLHF
cdr3_nt: TGTGCCAGCACGGGGGGCGCGTACTCACCCCTCCACTTT
v_call: TRBV28
d_call: .
j_call: TRBJ1-6
clone_size: .

cdr3_aa: CAITTTSGDSEQFF
cdr3_nt: TGTGCCATCACTACGACTAGCGGGGATAGTGAGCAGTTCTTC
v_call: TRBV10-3
d_call: TRBD2
j_call: TRBJ2-1
clone_size: .

cdr3_aa: CGTGDGYTF
cdr3_nt: TGTGGGACAGGTGATGGCTACACCTTC
v_call: TRBV28
d_call: TRBD1
j_call: TRBJ1-2
clone_size: .

cdr3_aa: CASSAQTDNSPLHF
cdr3_nt: TGTGCCAGCAGCGCCCAGACAGATAATTCACCCCTCCACTTT
v_call: TRBV7-6
d_call: .
j_call: TRBJ1-6
clone_size: few

cdr3_aa: CASSEDGEATNEKLFF
cdr3_nt: TGTGCCAGCAGCGAGGACGGGGAGGCAACTAATGAAAAACTGTTTTTT
v_call: TRBV9
d_call: .
j_call: TRBJ1-4
clone_size: .

cdr3_aa: CASSLWAGGTYEQYF
cdr3_nt: TGTGCCAGCAGCTTATGGGCGGGAGGAACCTACGAGCAGTACTTC
v_call: TRBV7-2
d_call: TRBD2
j_call: TRBJ2-7
clone_size: .

cdr3_aa: CASSPGLAGITDTQYF
cdr3_nt: TGTGCCAGCAGCCCGGGACTAGCGGGAATCACAGATACGCAGTATTTT
v_call: TRBV9
d_call: TRBD2
j_call: TRBJ2-3
clone_size: .

cdr3_aa: CASTDRVQPQHF
cdr3_nt: TGTGCCAGCACCGACAGGGTTCAGCCCCAGCATTTT
v_call: TRBV28
d_call: TRBD1
j_call: TRBJ1-5
clone_size: .

cdr3_aa: CAWSAGGNQPQHF
cdr3_nt: TGTGCCTGGAGTGCAGGGGGCAATCAGCCCCAGCATTTT
v_call: TRBV30
d_call: .
j_call: TRBJ1-5
clone_size: few

cdr3_aa: CASRPAQGRETQYF
cdr3_nt: TGTGCCAGTAGGCCAGCTCAGGGTCGCGAGACCCAGTACTTC
v_call: TRBV19
d_call: .
j_call: TRBJ2-5
clone_size: .

cdr3_aa: CASSLSPGINTEAFF
cdr3_nt: TGTGCCAGCAGCCTCTCTCCGGGGATAAACACTGAAGCTTTCTTT
v_call: TRBV7-6
d_call: .
j_call: TRBJ1-1
clone_size: .

cdr3_aa: CASSVLSEGARNEQFF
cdr3_nt: TGTGCCAGCAGCGTATTATCCGAGGGGGCCCGCAATGAGCAGTTCTTC
v_call: TRBV9
d_call: TRBD1
j_call: TRBJ2-1
clone_size: .

cdr3_aa: CASSLAGQGATEAFF
cdr3_nt: TGTGCCAGCAGCTTAGCGGGACAGGGGGCCACTGAAGCTTTCTTT
v_call: TRBV7-9
d_call: TRBD1
j_call: TRBJ1-1
clone_size: once

cdr3_aa: CASTPGRGWNTEAFF
cdr3_nt: TGCGCCAGCACACCCGGGAGGGGGTGGAACACTGAAGCTTTCTTT
v_call: TRBV4-3
d_call: .
j_call: TRBJ1-1
clone_size: .

cdr3_aa: CAPTWAGGHNEQFF
cdr3_nt: TGTGCCCCCACCTGGGCGGGGGGGCACAATGAGCAGTTCTTC
v_call: TRBV25-1
d_call: TRBD2
j_call: TRBJ2-1
clone_size: .

cdr3_aa: CASSHRIQADEQFF
cdr3_nt: TGCGCCAGCAGCCACCGGATCCAGGCAGATGAGCAGTTCTTC
v_call: TRBV4-1
d_call: .
j_call: TRBJ2-1
clone_size: .

cdr3_aa: CASSLGVGTSSPYEQYF
cdr3_nt: TGTGCCAGCAGCTTAGGGGTAGGGACTAGCAGCCCCTACGAGCAGTACTTC
v_call: TRBV11-3
d_call: TRBD2
j_call: TRBJ2-7
clone_size: .

cdr3_aa: CASSYGPLNTEAFF
cdr3_nt: TGTGCCAGCAGTTACGGGCCTTTGAACACTGAAGCTTTCTTT
v_call: TRBV6-5
d_call: .
j_call: TRBJ1-1
clone_size: .

cdr3_aa: CASSPEFAGTGGFGYTF
cdr3_nt: TGCGCCAGCAGCCCTGAATTTGCCGGGACAGGGGGATTTGGCTACACCTTC
v_call: TRBV5-1
d_call: TRBD1
j_call: TRBJ1-2
clone_size: .

cdr3_aa: CASSEVGGVAQYF
cdr3_nt: TGTGCCAGCAGCGAGGTAGGGGGAGTAGCGCAGTACTTC
v_call: TRBV14
d_call: .
j_call: TRBJ2-7
clone_size: .

cdr3_aa: CASSPWTPTGNNSPLHF
cdr3_nt: TGTGCCAGCAGTCCTTGGACACCAACCGGTAATAATTCACCCCTCCACTTT
v_call: TRBV27
d_call: .
j_call: TRBJ1-6
clone_size: few

cdr3_aa: CASSPRLAGNTGELFF
cdr3_nt: TGTGCCAGCAGCCCGAGACTAGCGGGGAACACCGGGGAGCTGTTTTTT
v_call: TRBV6-6
d_call: TRBD2
j_call: TRBJ2-2
clone_size: few

cdr3_aa: CASSAAPTDYEQYF
cdr3_nt: TGTGCCAGCAGCGCAGCGCCGACGGACTACGAGCAGTACTTC
v_call: TRBV9
d_call: .
j_call: TRBJ2-7
clone_size: .

cdr3_aa: CASSSGQGRYEQYF
cdr3_nt: TGTGCCAGCAGCTCGGGACAGGGTCGGTACGAGCAGTACTTC
v_call: TRBV7-2
d_call: TRBD1
j_call: TRBJ2-7
clone_size: few

cdr3_aa: CAIRDRGLTDTQYF
cdr3_nt: TGTGCCATCAGGGACAGGGGGCTAACAGATACGCAGTATTTT
v_call: TRBV10-3
d_call: TRBD1
j_call: TRBJ2-3
clone_size: .

cdr3_aa: CASLSGRSYEQYF
cdr3_nt: TGTGCCAGCCTTAGCGGGAGGTCTTACGAGCAGTACTTC
v_call: TRBV2
d_call: TRBD2
j_call: TRBJ2-7
clone_size: .